This is a list of T cell receptor beta chains from one sample in a study of post-analysis software for immune sequencing data. TCRdb redid the calling of the PCR reads with MiXCR, one entry per CDR3 protein. This repertoire shows approximately 250,000 distinct CDR3 sequences, 35% to 45% found once; its top ten account for around 5.2%. Sample: blood. Every receptor here comes from a girl between 5 and 17 years old with multiple sclerosis. CDR3s include the opening cysteine and the closing phenylalanine or tryptophan. The D gene is left open where the match is weak. Rows may omit the clone size; those that give it use once, few, many or a size class.

J	D	size	V	CDR3	DNA
TRBJ1-4	.	many	TRBV6-5	CASSYNNEKLFF	TGTGCCAGCAGTTATAATAATGAAAAACTGTTTTTT
TRBJ2-1	.	few	TRBV18	CASSPPSPVNEQFF	TGTGCCAGCTCACCACCCTCTCCAGTAAATGAGCAGTTCTTC
TRBJ1-1	TRBD1	few	TRBV5-1	CASSLGDRVTEAFF	TGCGCCAGCAGCTTGGGGGACAGGGTAACTGAAGCTTTCTTT
TRBJ2-1	.	many	TRBV6-4	CASRQTGEGNEQFF	TGTGCCAGCAGGCAAACAGGAGAGGGCAATGAGCAGTTCTTC
TRBJ2-4	TRBD2	many	TRBV9	CASSVSGRGADIQYF	TGTGCCAGCAGCGTATCTGGGCGGGGGGCGGACATTCAGTACTTC
TRBJ2-7	TRBD1	.	TRBV6-5	CASGLTGTGAYEQYF	TGTGCCAGCGGGCTAACCGGGACAGGGGCCTACGAGCAGTACTTC
TRBJ2-3	TRBD2	many	TRBV27	CASAGSGGSRGTDTQYF	TGTGCCAGCGCGGGGAGCGGGGGGTCCCGGGGCACAGATACGCAGTATTTT
TRBJ1-4	.	.	TRBV5-1	CASSLSLLGRANEKLFF	TGCGCCAGCAGCTTGAGTCTCTTGGGACGGGCAAATGAAAAACTGTTTTTT
TRBJ1-5	.	few	TRBV2	CASSGTHRDSNQPQHF	TGTGCCAGCAGTGGCACACACCGAGATAGCAATCAGCCCCAGCATTTT
TRBJ1-5	.	.	TRBV20-1	CSATAGDNQPQHF	TGCAGTGCAACAGCGGGCGACAATCAGCCCCAGCATTTT
TRBJ2-1	.	many	TRBV7-9	CASSLGSAGNEQFF	TGTGCCAGCAGCTTAGGGTCAGCGGGCAATGAGCAGTTCTTC
TRBJ2-3	TRBD2	.	TRBV20-1	CSATGTSRTDTHYF	TGCAGTGCTACGGGGACTAGCAGGACAGATACGCACTATTTT
TRBJ1-1	TRBD1	few	TRBV10-3	CAIRKTGVGGYTEAFF	TGTGCCATCAGGAAAACAGGGGTAGGCGGGTACACTGAAGCTTTCTTT
TRBJ1-5	.	many	TRBV2	CASSEDWSGDQPQHF	TGTGCCAGCAGTGAAGACTGGTCAGGCGATCAGCCCCAGCATTTT
TRBJ1-1	.	many	TRBV20-1	CSARDPPGAFF	TGCAGTGCTAGAGATCCCCCTGGAGCTTTCTTT
TRBJ1-2	.	.	TRBV7-8	CASSLAGPGYGYTF	TGTGCCAGCAGCTTAGCCGGGCCGGGCTATGGCTACACCTTC
TRBJ2-1	.	many	TRBV5-1	CASGRDATPGEQFF	TGCGCCAGCGGACGGGACGCAACCCCAGGGGAGCAGTTCTTC
TRBJ2-3	.	.	TRBV5-1	CASSLYWQTDTQYF	TGCGCCAGCAGCTTGTATTGGCAGACCGATACGCAGTATTTT
TRBJ2-7	TRBD1	few	TRBV13	CASSFGTDYEQYF	TGTGCCAGCAGCTTCGGGACAGACTACGAGCAGTACTTC
TRBJ2-5	TRBD2	many	TRBV20-1	CSARNSGAPTQYF	TGCAGTGCTAGAAATAGCGGGGCTCCAACCCAGTACTTC
TRBJ2-1	TRBD2	many	TRBV7-9	CASSLASGSRYNEQFF	TGTGCCAGCAGCTTAGCCAGCGGGAGCCGCTACAATGAGCAGTTCTTC
TRBJ1-2	.	many	TRBV4-1	CASSQESDGSVYGYTF	TGCGCCAGCAGCCAAGAATCGGACGGTAGTGTCTATGGCTACACCTTC